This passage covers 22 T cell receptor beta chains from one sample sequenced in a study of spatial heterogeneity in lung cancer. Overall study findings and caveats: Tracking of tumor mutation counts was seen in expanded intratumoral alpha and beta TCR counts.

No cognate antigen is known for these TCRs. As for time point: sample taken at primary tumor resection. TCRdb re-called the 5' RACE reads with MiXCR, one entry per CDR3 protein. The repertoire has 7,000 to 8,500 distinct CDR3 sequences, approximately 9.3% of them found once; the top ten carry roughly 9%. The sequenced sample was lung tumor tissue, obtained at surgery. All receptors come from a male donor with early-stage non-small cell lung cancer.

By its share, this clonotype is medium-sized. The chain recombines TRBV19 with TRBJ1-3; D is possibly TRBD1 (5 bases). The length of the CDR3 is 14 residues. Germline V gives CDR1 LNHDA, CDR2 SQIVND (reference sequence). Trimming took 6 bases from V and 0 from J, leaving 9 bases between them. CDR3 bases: TGTGCCAGTAGCCGGGACCGCTCTGGAAACACCATATATTTT. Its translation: CASSRDRSGNTIYF.

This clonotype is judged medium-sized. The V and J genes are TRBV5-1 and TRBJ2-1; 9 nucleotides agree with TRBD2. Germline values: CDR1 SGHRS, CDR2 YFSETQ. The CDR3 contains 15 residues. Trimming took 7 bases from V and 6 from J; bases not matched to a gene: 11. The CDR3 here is CASSPLAGVANEQFF. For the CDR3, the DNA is TGCGCCAGCTCCCCTTTAGCGGGAGTTGCCAATGAGCAGTTCTTC.

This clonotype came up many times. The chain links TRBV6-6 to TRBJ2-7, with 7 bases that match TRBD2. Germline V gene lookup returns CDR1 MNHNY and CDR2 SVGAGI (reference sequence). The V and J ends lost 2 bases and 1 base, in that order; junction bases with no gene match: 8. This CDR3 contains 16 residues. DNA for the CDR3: TGTGCCAGCAGTTACCCTAAATGGGGGGGTTCCTACGAGCAGTACTTC. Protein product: CASSYPKWGGSYEQYF.

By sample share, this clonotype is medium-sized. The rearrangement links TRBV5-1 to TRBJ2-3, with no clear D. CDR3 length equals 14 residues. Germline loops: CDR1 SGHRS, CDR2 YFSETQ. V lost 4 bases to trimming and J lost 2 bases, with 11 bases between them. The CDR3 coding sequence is TGCGCCAGCAGCCCCGATCTGGCCACAGATACGCAGTATTTT. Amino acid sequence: CASSPDLATDTQYF.

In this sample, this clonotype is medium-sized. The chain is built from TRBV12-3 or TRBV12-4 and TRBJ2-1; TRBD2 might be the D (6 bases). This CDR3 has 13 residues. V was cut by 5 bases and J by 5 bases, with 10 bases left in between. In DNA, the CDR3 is TGTGCCAGCAGTAGACTAGAAGACAATGAGCAGTTCTTC. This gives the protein CASSRLEDNEQFF.

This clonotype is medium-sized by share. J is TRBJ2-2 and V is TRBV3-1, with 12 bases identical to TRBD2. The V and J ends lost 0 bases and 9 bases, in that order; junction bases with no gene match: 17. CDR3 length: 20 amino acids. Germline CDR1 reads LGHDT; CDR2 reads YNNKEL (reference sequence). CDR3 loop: CASSQDRASGGARPRRELFF. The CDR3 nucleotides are TGTGCCAGCAGCCAAGATAGAGCTAGCGGGGGGGCCAGGCCCCGGAGGGAGCTGTTTTTT. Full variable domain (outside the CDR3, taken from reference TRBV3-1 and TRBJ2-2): DTAVSQTPKYLVTQMGNDKSIKCEQNLGHDTMYWYKQDSKKFLKIMFSYNNKELIINETVPNRFSPKSPDKAHLNLHINSLELGDSAVYFCASSQDRASGGARPRRELFFGEGSRLTVL.

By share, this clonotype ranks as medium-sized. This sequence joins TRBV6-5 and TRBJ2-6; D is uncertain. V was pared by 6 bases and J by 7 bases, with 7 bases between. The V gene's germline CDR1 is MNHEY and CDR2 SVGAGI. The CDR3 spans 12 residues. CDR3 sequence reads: CASSPTANVLTF. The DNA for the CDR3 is TGTGCCAGCAGCCCAACAGCCAACGTCCTGACTTTC.

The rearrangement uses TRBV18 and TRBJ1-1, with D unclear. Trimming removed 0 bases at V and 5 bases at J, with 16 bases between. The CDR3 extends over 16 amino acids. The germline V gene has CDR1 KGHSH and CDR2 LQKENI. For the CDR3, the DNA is TGTGCCAGCTCACCACCGGTCGAAACACAGTGGACTGAAGCTTTCTTT. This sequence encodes CASSPPVETQWTEAFF.

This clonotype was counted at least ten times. CDR3 residues: CASSYLSRTALFSSYNEQFF. CDR3 nucleotides: TGTGCCAGCAGTTACTTATCCCGGACAGCCTTATTTAGCTCCTACAATGAGCAGTTCTTC. The chain joins TRBV6-2 or TRBV6-3 to TRBJ2-1; D possibly corresponds to TRBD1 (6 bases). Trimming removed 1 base at V and 0 bases at J, with 22 bases between. The V gene's germline CDR1 is MNHEY and CDR2 SVGEGT. The CDR3 runs 20 residues.

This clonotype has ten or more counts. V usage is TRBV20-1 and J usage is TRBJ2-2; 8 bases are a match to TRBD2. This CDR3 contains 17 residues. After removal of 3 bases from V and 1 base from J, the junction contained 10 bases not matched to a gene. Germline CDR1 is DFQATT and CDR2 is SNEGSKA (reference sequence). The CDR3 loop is CSASLPGGRRNTGELFF. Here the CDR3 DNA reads TGCAGTGCTAGCCTGCCGGGGGGGCGACGGAACACCGGGGAGCTGTTTTTT.

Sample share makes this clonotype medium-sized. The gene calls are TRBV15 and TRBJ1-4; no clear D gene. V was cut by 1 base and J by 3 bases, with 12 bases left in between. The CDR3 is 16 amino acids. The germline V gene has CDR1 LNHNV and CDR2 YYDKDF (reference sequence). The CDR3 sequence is CATSRVGKQANEKLFF. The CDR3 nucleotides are TGTGCCACCAGCAGAGTTGGGAAACAAGCTAATGAAAAACTGTTTTTT. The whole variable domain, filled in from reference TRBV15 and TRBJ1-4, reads DAMVIQNPRYQVTQFGKPVTLSCSQTLNHNVMYWYQQKSSQAPKLLFHYYDKDFNNEADTPDNFQSRRPNTSFCFLDIRSPGLGDTAMYLCATSRVGKQANEKLFFGSGTQLSVL.

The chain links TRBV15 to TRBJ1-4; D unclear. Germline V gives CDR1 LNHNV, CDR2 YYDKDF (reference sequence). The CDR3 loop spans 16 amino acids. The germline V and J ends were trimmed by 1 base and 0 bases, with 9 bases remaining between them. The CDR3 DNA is TGTGCCACCAGCAGAGGTCCGGTGACAACTAATGAAAAACTGTTTTTT. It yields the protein CATSRGPVTTNEKLFF.

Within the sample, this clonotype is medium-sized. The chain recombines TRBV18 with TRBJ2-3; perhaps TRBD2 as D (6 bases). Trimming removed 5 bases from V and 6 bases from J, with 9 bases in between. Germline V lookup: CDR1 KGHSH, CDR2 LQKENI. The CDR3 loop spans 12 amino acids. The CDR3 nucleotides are TGTGCCAGCTCAGGGAGCGGGGATACGCAGTATTTT. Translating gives CASSGSGDTQYF. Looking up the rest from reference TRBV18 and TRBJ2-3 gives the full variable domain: NAGVMQNPRHLVRRRGQEARLRCSPMKGHSHVYWYRQLPEEGLKFMVYLQKENIIDESGMPKERFSAEFPKEGPSILRIQQVVRGDSAAYFCASSGSGDTQYFGPGTRLTVL.

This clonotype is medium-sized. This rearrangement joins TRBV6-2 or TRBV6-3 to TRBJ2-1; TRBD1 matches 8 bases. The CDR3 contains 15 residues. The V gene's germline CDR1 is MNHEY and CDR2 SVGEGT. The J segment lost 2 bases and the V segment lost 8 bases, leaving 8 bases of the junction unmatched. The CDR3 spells CASSDRQGTYNEQFF. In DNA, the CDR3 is TGTGCCAGCTCCGATAGACAGGGGACCTACAATGAGCAGTTCTTC.

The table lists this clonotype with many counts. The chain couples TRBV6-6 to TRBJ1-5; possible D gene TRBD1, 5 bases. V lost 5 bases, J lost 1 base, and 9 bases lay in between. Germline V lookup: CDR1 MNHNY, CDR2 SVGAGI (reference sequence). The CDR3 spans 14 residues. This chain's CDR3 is CASSKGDSNQPQHF. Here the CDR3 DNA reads TGTGCCAGCAGTAAAGGGGACAGCAATCAGCCCCAGCATTTT.

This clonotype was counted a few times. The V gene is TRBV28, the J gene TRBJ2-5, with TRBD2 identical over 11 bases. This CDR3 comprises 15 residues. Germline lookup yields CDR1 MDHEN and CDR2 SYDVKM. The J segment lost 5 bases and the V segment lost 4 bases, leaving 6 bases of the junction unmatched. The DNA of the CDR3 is TGTGCCAGCAGTTCCTTAGCGGGAGGGGTGGAGACCCAGTACTTC. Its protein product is CASSSLAGGVETQYF.

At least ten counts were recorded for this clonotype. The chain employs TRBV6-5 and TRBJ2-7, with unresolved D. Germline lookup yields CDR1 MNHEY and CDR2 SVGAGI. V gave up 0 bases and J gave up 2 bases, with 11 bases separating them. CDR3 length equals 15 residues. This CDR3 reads CASSYSTGPTYEQYF. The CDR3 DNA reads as TGTGCCAGCAGTTACTCGACGGGCCCGACCTACGAGCAGTACTTC.

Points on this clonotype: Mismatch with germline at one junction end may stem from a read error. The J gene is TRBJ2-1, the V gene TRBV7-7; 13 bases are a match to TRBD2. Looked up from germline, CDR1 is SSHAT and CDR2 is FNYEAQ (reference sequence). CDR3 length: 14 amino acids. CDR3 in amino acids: CASSLTSGGQEQFF. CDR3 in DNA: TGTGCTAGCAGCTTGACTAGCGGGGGGCAGGAGCAGTTCTTC.

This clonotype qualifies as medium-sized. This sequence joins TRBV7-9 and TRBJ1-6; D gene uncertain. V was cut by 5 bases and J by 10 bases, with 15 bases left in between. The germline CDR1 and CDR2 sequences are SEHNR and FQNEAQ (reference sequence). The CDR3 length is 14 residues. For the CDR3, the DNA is TGTGCCAGCAGCCGGAATAATGGCGGCTCACCCCTCCACTTT. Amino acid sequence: CASSRNNGGSPLHF.

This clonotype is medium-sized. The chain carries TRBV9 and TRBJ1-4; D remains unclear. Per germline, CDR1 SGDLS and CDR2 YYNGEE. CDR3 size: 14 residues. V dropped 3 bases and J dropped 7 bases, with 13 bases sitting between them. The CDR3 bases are TGTGCCAGCAGCGCGCGGACCGGCGGTGAAAAACTGTTTTTT. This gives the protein CASSARTGGEKLFF.

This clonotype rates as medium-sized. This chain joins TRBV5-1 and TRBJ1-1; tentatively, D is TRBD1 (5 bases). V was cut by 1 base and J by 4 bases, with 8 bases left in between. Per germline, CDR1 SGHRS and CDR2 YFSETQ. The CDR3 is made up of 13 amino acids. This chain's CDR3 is CASSLTGTTEAFF. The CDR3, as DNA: TGCGCCAGCAGCTTGACAGGTACCACTGAAGCTTTCTTT.

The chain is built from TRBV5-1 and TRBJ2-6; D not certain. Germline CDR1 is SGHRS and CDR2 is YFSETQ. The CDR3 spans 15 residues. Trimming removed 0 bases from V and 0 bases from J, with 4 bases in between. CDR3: CASSLGDSGANVLTF. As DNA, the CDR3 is TGCGCCAGCAGCTTGGGAGACTCTGGGGCCAACGTCCTGACTTTC.